These T cell receptor beta chains were read from a single sample in a study of T-cell memory formation after mild COVID-19. TCRdb reanalysed the 5' RACE reads using MiXCR and keeps one entry per CDR3 protein. This sample has around 160,000 distinct CDR3 sequences, with under 14% found just once. Sequencing was carried out using PBMCs or a T cell subset sorted from them (not recorded which). The receptors were sampled from a man aged 18 to 35 who had mild COVID-19 (a few samples of this study predate the infection). Cell type and time point are not known. The CDR3 runs from the conserved cysteine through the conserved F or W. Fields, in order: V gene, D gene, J gene, clone size, CDR3 protein, CDR3 DNA. The D gene is left open where the match is weak. Not every row has a clone size; where given, it reads once, few, many or a size class.

v_call: TRBV29-1; d_call: .; j_call: TRBJ2-1; clone_size: few; cdr3_aa: CSVSGQPSSYNEQFF; cdr3_nt: TGCAGCGTCTCAGGACAGCCGAGCTCCTACAATGAGCAGTTCTTC
v_call: TRBV12-3/TRBV12-4; d_call: TRBD2; j_call: TRBJ2-5; clone_size: few; cdr3_aa: CASSPGTSGGETQYF; cdr3_nt: TGTGCCAGCAGCCCCGGGACTAGCGGCGGGGAGACCCAGTACTTC
v_call: TRBV12-3/TRBV12-4; d_call: .; j_call: TRBJ1-5; clone_size: few; cdr3_aa: CASSRVASNQPQHF; cdr3_nt: TGTGCCAGCAGCAGGGTTGCGAGCAATCAGCCCCAGCATTTT
v_call: TRBV15; d_call: .; j_call: TRBJ1-5; clone_size: few; cdr3_aa: CATRGEDQPQHF; cdr3_nt: TGTGCCACCAGAGGGGAAGATCAGCCCCAGCATTTT
v_call: TRBV6-2/TRBV6-3; d_call: .; j_call: TRBJ1-2; clone_size: .; cdr3_aa: CASSYSEGRSYGYTF; cdr3_nt: TGTGCCAGCAGTTACTCGGAGGGCAGGAGTTATGGCTACACCTTC
v_call: TRBV27; d_call: TRBD2; j_call: TRBJ2-1; clone_size: .; cdr3_aa: CASSLLRASGEFF; cdr3_nt: TGTGCCAGCAGTTTGTTGAGGGCTAGCGGTGAGTTCTTC
v_call: TRBV19; d_call: TRBD2; j_call: TRBJ2-7; clone_size: few; cdr3_aa: CASRTSGTTYEQYF; cdr3_nt: TGTGCCAGTCGAACTAGCGGAACGACCTACGAGCAGTACTTC
v_call: TRBV5-1; d_call: .; j_call: TRBJ1-4; clone_size: many; cdr3_aa: CASSMTVSEEKLFF; cdr3_nt: TGCGCCAGCAGCATGACCGTGTCAGAGGAAAAACTGTTTTTT
v_call: TRBV20-1; d_call: TRBD2; j_call: TRBJ2-1; clone_size: few; cdr3_aa: CSARGGQAGARDEQFF; cdr3_nt: TGCAGTGCTAGAGGGGGCCAAGCGGGGGCCAGGGATGAGCAGTTCTTC
v_call: TRBV7-2; d_call: TRBD2; j_call: TRBJ2-1; clone_size: .; cdr3_aa: CASSFQLAGNEQFF; cdr3_nt: TGTGCCAGCAGCTTTCAACTAGCGGGGAATGAGCAGTTCTTC
v_call: TRBV20-1; d_call: TRBD1; j_call: TRBJ2-5; clone_size: .; cdr3_aa: CSASRSGTGETQYF; cdr3_nt: TGCAGTGCTAGCCGGTCAGGGACAGGGGAGACCCAGTACTTC
v_call: TRBV10-3; d_call: TRBD1; j_call: TRBJ2-5; clone_size: few; cdr3_aa: CAISDGQVGETQYF; cdr3_nt: TGTGCCATCAGTGACGGACAGGTGGGGGAGACCCAGTACTTC
v_call: TRBV20-1; d_call: .; j_call: TRBJ1-1; clone_size: .; cdr3_aa: CSARPGVVLGTEAFF; cdr3_nt: TGCAGTGCTAGACCAGGGGTCGTTCTCGGTACTGAAGCTTTCTTT
v_call: TRBV9; d_call: .; j_call: TRBJ1-2; clone_size: .; cdr3_aa: CASSGQTGGGYTF; cdr3_nt: TGTGCCAGCAGCGGACAGACAGGCGGAGGCTACACCTTC
v_call: TRBV20-1; d_call: TRBD1; j_call: TRBJ1-1; clone_size: .; cdr3_aa: CSASRDRNLNTEAFF; cdr3_nt: TGCAGTGCTAGTAGGGACAGGAACCTGAACACTGAAGCTTTCTTT
v_call: TRBV6-2/TRBV6-3; d_call: .; j_call: TRBJ1-1; clone_size: .; cdr3_aa: CASSYRSRTAEAFF; cdr3_nt: TGTGCCAGCAGTTACCGATCAAGGACCGCTGAAGCTTTCTTT
v_call: TRBV20-1; d_call: TRBD1; j_call: TRBJ2-2; clone_size: .; cdr3_aa: CSASYPTGIGELFF; cdr3_nt: TGCAGTGCTAGCTACCCGACAGGGATCGGGGAGCTGTTTTTT
v_call: TRBV5-1; d_call: .; j_call: TRBJ1-3; clone_size: many; cdr3_aa: CASSLVGSFSGNTIYF; cdr3_nt: TGCGCCAGCAGCTTGGTCGGCAGCTTCTCTGGAAACACCATATATTTT
v_call: TRBV2; d_call: .; j_call: TRBJ1-5; clone_size: .; cdr3_aa: CASRAQGQPQHF; cdr3_nt: TGTGCCAGCAGAGCTCAGGGCCAGCCCCAGCATTTT
v_call: TRBV12-3/TRBV12-4; d_call: .; j_call: TRBJ1-2; clone_size: many; cdr3_aa: CASSPRGGYGYTF; cdr3_nt: TGTGCCAGCAGCCCGAGGGGCGGCTATGGCTACACCTTC
v_call: TRBV12-3/TRBV12-4; d_call: .; j_call: TRBJ1-3; clone_size: .; cdr3_aa: CASSSGQLNTIYF; cdr3_nt: TGTGCCAGCAGTTCCGGACAGTTGAACACCATATATTTT
v_call: TRBV6-5; d_call: TRBD1; j_call: TRBJ1-2; clone_size: .; cdr3_aa: CASSYSDRGPGYTF; cdr3_nt: TGTGCCAGCAGTTACTCGGACAGGGGCCCTGGCTACACCTTC
v_call: TRBV7-2; d_call: .; j_call: TRBJ2-5; clone_size: few; cdr3_aa: CASSLVWETQYF; cdr3_nt: TGTGCCAGCAGCTTAGTATGGGAGACCCAGTACTTC
v_call: TRBV3-1; d_call: .; j_call: TRBJ2-3; clone_size: many; cdr3_aa: CASSQSGGRFGTDTQYF; cdr3_nt: TGTGCCAGCAGCCAATCAGGTGGCAGATTCGGCACAGATACGCAGTATTTT
v_call: TRBV3-1; d_call: .; j_call: TRBJ2-2; clone_size: few; cdr3_aa: CASSQRPLKAGELFF; cdr3_nt: TGTGCCAGCAGCCAAAGGCCCCTAAAAGCCGGGGAGCTGTTTTTT
v_call: TRBV5-1; d_call: .; j_call: TRBJ1-5; clone_size: few; cdr3_aa: CASSLVPGQNQPQHF; cdr3_nt: TGCGCCAGCAGCTTGGTCCCAGGGCAGAATCAGCCCCAGCATTTT
v_call: TRBV7-2; d_call: .; j_call: TRBJ1-5; clone_size: few; cdr3_aa: CASSSAGLNQPQHF; cdr3_nt: TGTGCCAGCAGCTCAGCGGGCCTCAATCAGCCCCAGCATTTT
v_call: TRBV15; d_call: TRBD2; j_call: TRBJ2-7; clone_size: .; cdr3_aa: CATSRDPGGGIPYEQYF; cdr3_nt: TGTGCCACCAGCAGAGATCCTGGGGGGGGGATCCCCTACGAGCAGTACTTC
v_call: TRBV20-1; d_call: TRBD2; j_call: TRBJ2-3; clone_size: few; cdr3_aa: CSADSSGSNTDTQYF; cdr3_nt: TGCAGCGCAGACTCTAGCGGTTCTAACACAGATACGCAGTATTTT
v_call: TRBV27; d_call: TRBD1; j_call: TRBJ1-1; clone_size: few; cdr3_aa: CASSSTGKDTEAFF; cdr3_nt: TGTGCCAGCAGTTCGACAGGGAAGGACACTGAAGCTTTCTTT
v_call: TRBV20-1; d_call: TRBD1; j_call: TRBJ2-5; clone_size: few; cdr3_aa: CSAHRTGGQETQYF; cdr3_nt: TGCAGTGCTCACAGGACAGGGGGCCAAGAGACCCAGTACTTC
v_call: TRBV20-1; d_call: .; j_call: TRBJ2-5; clone_size: .; cdr3_aa: CSYPRDQETQYF; cdr3_nt: TGCAGTTACCCCCGGGACCAAGAGACCCAGTACTTC
v_call: TRBV20-1; d_call: .; j_call: TRBJ1-2; clone_size: few; cdr3_aa: CSARDSPYGYTF; cdr3_nt: TGCAGTGCTCGGGACTCCCCCTATGGCTACACCTTC
v_call: TRBV5-1; d_call: TRBD1; j_call: TRBJ1-2; clone_size: many; cdr3_aa: CASSLDRGGYTF; cdr3_nt: TGCGCCAGCAGCTTGGACAGGGGTGGCTACACCTTC
v_call: TRBV11-2; d_call: .; j_call: TRBJ2-3; clone_size: .; cdr3_aa: CASTLYTDTQYF; cdr3_nt: TGTGCCAGCACCCTTTACACAGATACGCAGTATTTT
v_call: TRBV5-6; d_call: .; j_call: TRBJ2-1; clone_size: .; cdr3_aa: CASSTGNYNEQFF; cdr3_nt: TGTGCCAGCAGCACCGGGAACTACAATGAGCAGTTCTTC
v_call: TRBV5-6; d_call: TRBD1; j_call: TRBJ1-5; clone_size: few; cdr3_aa: CASSSPNRGIGQPQHF; cdr3_nt: TGTGCCAGCAGCTCCCCAAACAGGGGAATTGGTCAGCCCCAGCATTTT
v_call: TRBV5-1; d_call: TRBD1; j_call: TRBJ2-5; clone_size: .; cdr3_aa: CASSTQGAETQYF; cdr3_nt: TGCGCCAGCAGCACTCAGGGGGCAGAGACCCAGTACTTC
v_call: TRBV7-3; d_call: TRBD2; j_call: TRBJ2-3; clone_size: .; cdr3_aa: CASSSLDWGGTQYF; cdr3_nt: TGTGCCAGCAGCTCCTTGGACTGGGGGGGTACGCAGTATTTT
v_call: TRBV20-1; d_call: .; j_call: TRBJ1-3; clone_size: .; cdr3_aa: CSAHLRGNTIYF; cdr3_nt: TGCAGTGCTCATCTGAGGGGAAACACCATATATTTT
v_call: TRBV6-1; d_call: TRBD1; j_call: TRBJ1-2; clone_size: .; cdr3_aa: CASIRTGYYGYTF; cdr3_nt: TGTGCCAGCATCAGGACAGGGTACTATGGCTACACCTTC
v_call: TRBV4-1; d_call: .; j_call: TRBJ2-2; clone_size: few; cdr3_aa: CASSQVRGSSGELFF; cdr3_nt: TGCGCCAGCAGCCAAGTCCGGGGGTCGTCCGGGGAGCTGTTTTTT